A single T cell receptor beta chain is shown here with its context. The table came from immunoSEQ multiplex PCR; TCRdb's copy has only in-frame clones and leaves some out. The data show under 50,000 clones, 92% seen once. The data derive from a study of blood T cell repertoires in COVID-19. The ends lost 0 bases at V and 0 bases at J; junction bases unmatched: 2. The germline V gene encodes CDR1 SGHRS and CDR2 YFSETQ. This CDR3 spans 18 amino acids. The sequencing sample was made of peripheral blood. This sequence originates from a human donor in a cohort sampled during active COVID-19. The V and J genes are TRBV5-1 and TRBJ2-2; 13 bases fit TRBD2. CDR3 DNA: TGCGCCAGCAGCTTGGAGGGACTAGCGGGGACGAACACCGGGGAGCTGTTTTTT. Protein: CASSLEGLAGTNTGELFF.